These 5 T cell receptor beta chains were sequenced from one sample in a study of blood T cell repertoires in COVID-19. The table came from immunoSEQ multiplex PCR; TCRdb's copy has only in-frame clones and leaves some out. The data show roughly 68,000 clones, just under 90% seen once. Sequences were obtained from peripheral blood. All receptors derive from a woman of 80 years or more with active COVID-19.

The chain is built from TRBV20-1 and TRBJ2-7, with TRBD2 as a possible D gene (5 bases). The CDR3 is 11 residues long. V was clipped by 6 bases and J by 3 bases, with 9 bases between them. Germline loops: CDR1 DFQATT, CDR2 SNEGSKA (reference sequence). As DNA, the CDR3 is TGCAGTGCCGCAGGAGGCTACGAGCAGTACTTC. This codes for CSAAGGYEQYF.

V gene TRBV6-5 combines with J gene TRBJ2-1; 9 bases fit TRBD2. The CDR3 runs 15 residues. The germline gives CDR1 MNHEY, CDR2 SVGAGI. The trim removed 6 bases at V and 10 bases at J, leaving 13 bases unmatched. The CDR3 protein is CASSPAGGRVYEQFF. The DNA of the CDR3 is TGTGCCAGCAGCCCCGCGGGGGGGCGTGTGTACGAGCAGTTCTTC.

V usage is TRBV6-5 and J usage is TRBJ2-1; 13 nucleotides agree with TRBD2. Germline CDR1 is MNHEY and CDR2 is SVGAGI. There are 13 residues in the CDR3. The J segment lost 10 bases and the V segment lost 6 bases, leaving 3 bases of the junction unmatched. The CDR3 sequence is CASRAGLAGEQFF. CDR3 in DNA: TGTGCCAGCAGAGCGGGACTAGCGGGAGAGCAGTTCTTC.

The rearrangement joins TRBV5-4 to TRBJ1-3; perhaps TRBD1 as D (5 bases). Germline V lookup: CDR1 SGHNT, CDR2 YYREEE (reference sequence). Trimming removed 0 bases at V and 2 bases at J, with 12 bases between. This CDR3 spans 16 amino acids. CDR3: CASSLGGVLTGNTIYF. DNA for the CDR3: TGTGCCAGCAGCTTGGGGGGGGTTCTAACTGGAAACACCATATATTTT.

The rearrangement links TRBV20-1 to TRBJ2-3; no clear D gene. Germline V gene sequence: CDR1 DFQATT, CDR2 SNEGSKA (reference sequence). Between the trimmed V and J ends, which lost 3 bases and 4 bases, there was a span of 5 bases. This CDR3 is built from 11 residues. CDR3 residues: CSASFSDTQYF. The DNA for the CDR3 is TGCAGTGCTAGCTTCTCAGATACGCAGTATTTT.